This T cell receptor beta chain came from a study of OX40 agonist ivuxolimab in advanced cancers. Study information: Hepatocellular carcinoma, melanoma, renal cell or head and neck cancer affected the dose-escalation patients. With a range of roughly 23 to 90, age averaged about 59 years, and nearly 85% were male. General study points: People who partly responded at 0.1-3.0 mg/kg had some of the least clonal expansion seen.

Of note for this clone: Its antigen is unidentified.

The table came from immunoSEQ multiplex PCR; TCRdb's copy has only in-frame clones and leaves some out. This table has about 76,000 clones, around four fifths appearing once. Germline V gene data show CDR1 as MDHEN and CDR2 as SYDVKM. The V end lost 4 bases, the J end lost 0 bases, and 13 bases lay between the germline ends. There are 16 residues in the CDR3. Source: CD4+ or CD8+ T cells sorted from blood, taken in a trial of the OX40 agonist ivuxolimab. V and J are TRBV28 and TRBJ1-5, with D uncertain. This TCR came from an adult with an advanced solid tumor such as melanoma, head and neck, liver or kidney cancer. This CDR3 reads CASSSPNSYSNQPQHF. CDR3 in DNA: TGTGCCAGCAGTTCGCCAAACAGTTATAGCAATCAGCCCCAGCATTTT.